The T cell receptor (beta chain) under discussion was sequenced for a study of cytomegalovirus exposure and HLA in healthy donors (dated by TCRdb to about 2017). With regard to the full study: In an earlier analysis of approximately 640 of the donors, about 270 Gb of sequence data and 117 million unique TCR beta sequences from some 170 million T cells were reported. Roughly 310 gigabases of sequencing data and 70 million to 100 million unique TCR sequences were included in an early release covering 500 to 750 HLA-typed donors. Of the roughly 410 genotyped donors, more than 75% were placed in the genetic ancestry cluster associated with self-reported Caucasian donors. The aim of the study was to test whether cataloging public T cell receptors could identify signatures of past pathogen exposure. The study used immunosequencing to profile the T cell repertoires of 666 subjects and linked those repertoires to cytomegalovirus serostatus. Besides the first cohort of 500 to 700 subjects, a separate validation cohort made up of roughly 130 different subjects was used. The study combined high-throughput TCR immunosequencing, statistical association of individual TCRs with disease status, and machine learning to predict cytomegalovirus infection status. In a later analysis, previously published TCR beta repertoires from about 670 donors were re-analyzed and high-resolution HLA genotyping was added so that TCR occurrence patterns could be studied. Rather than using new phenotypic data, the later analysis identified candidate immune exposures from TCR beta sequences and from how often those sequences occurred across donors. To decide whether each TCR beta V gene segment behaved as functional or pseudogenic, an earlier analysis of some 600 of the donors relied on high-throughput TCR beta sequencing. Alongside the repertoire data, information on donor age, sex, ethnicity and CMV serostatus was compiled. A later genetic analysis used genome-wide SNP genotypes for about 60% of the roughly 700 donors, treating that subset as a discovery cohort. All discovery cohort repertoires had been generated using a single sequencing platform. Both class I and class II loci were covered by HLA typing, at four-digit resolution. Typing coverage differed by locus: A, B, C, DRB1 and DQB1 were typed in roughly 620-630 donors, DQA1 in roughly 500, DPA1 in around 600, and DPB1 in just under 480. About five DR-DQ haplotypes were handled as single units for association and clustering because linkage in the cohort was strong. Among 300 to 500 genotyped donors of the cohort, an average of about 220,000 unique TCR beta nucleotide sequences was sequenced per donor, of which about 18% were non-productive. Overall study outcomes, separate from this receptor: A later analysis found that TCR association rates varied across HLA loci, with DRB1 alleles showing the most associated TCRs and HLA-C alleles the fewest. A further reported finding was that TCR beta sequences accurately predicted the HLA-A and HLA-B alleles for most subjects in the first cohort. In a later genetic analysis, a missense DCLRE1C variant was associated with V-gene and J-gene trimming of TCR beta chains, and the association was replicated in an independent cohort. A later analysis associated about 17,000 TCR beta sequences with specific HLA alleles at a false discovery rate of 0.05. Three of the identified cytomegalovirus-associated TCR beta chains were confirmed in vitro to be specific for cytomegalovirus antigens. Assigning TCR associations to individual alleles was difficult when HLA alleles, especially DR and DQ, strongly co-occurred. The cohort was sequenced for TCR beta chains only, and without alpha or paired-chain data the features that could be detected were limited. A later analysis found that most CMV-associated TCR beta chains appeared HLA-restricted, with HLA associations seemingly driven largely by CMV exposure. A group of highly shared sequence variants was considered likely to be a technical artifact of the sequencing pipeline. The authors suggested that the approach could potentially be generalized to other disease states and immunological phenotypes. In a later analysis, several top co-occurrence clusters were reported to appear linked to parvovirus B19, influenza, CMV and Epstein-Barr virus. The only immune exposure information available for the cohort was CMV serostatus. Because counts were too low, roughly 18 rarely observed V segments, including chromosome 9 orphons, were left out of the earlier analysis of some 640 of the donors. According to a later genetic analysis, donors in an Asian-associated ancestry cluster had fewer N-insertions in productive TCRs than the approximately 650-donor mean. In an earlier analysis of 587 of the donors, most TCR beta V segments appeared in productive rearrangements about 90% or about 30% of the time, broadly matching IMGT annotations. The classifier was reported to diagnose cytomegalovirus status with high specificity and sensitivity in both the original and validation cohorts. Because some donors lacked HLA typing at each locus, the association tests relied only on the typed subset. Most TCR sequences were observed very rarely across donors, whereas some public TCRs were present in many individuals. In a later analysis, HLA-associated TCR beta chains were found to be more clonally expanded and to have lower generation probabilities than equally common non-associated chains. Sequencing depth was assumed to be roughly uniform across donors in the presence/absence analyses, though that assumption may not hold. The 87-base-pair reads could not distinguish some IMGT-functional V segments, including TRBV6-2 and TRBV6-3, so those segments were excluded. Correlated functional status among segregating V segments might be attributable to linkage disequilibrium, but an unknown experimental factor could not be ruled out. In the study, 150 to 200 TCR beta chains were listed as associated with cytomegalovirus.

As encoded in the germline V gene, CDR1 is SQVTM while CDR2 is ANQGSEA. Deletion took 7 bases off V and 6 bases off J, with a span of 10 bases between the germline ends. From the cysteine up to the phenylalanine, the CDR3 has a length of 12 residues. The retained sequence is limited to the CDR3, 36 bases, with the frame set at the first base. Comments on this clone: Its antigen is not yet known. One base away there is no much larger clone; base qualities are not given.

The library was made by the immunoSEQ multiplex PCR assay. For the multiplex PCR, a mixture combining 60 forward primers for TCR Vbeta segments and 13 reverse primers for TCR Jbeta segments was used. The CDR3 region of rearranged TCR beta genes was amplified from genomic DNA by a multiplex PCR assay. On the Illumina HiSeq System, the amplified TCR beta libraries were sequenced as 87-base-pair reads. In the original analysis: A later analysis counted about 80 million unique TCR beta chains across the 650 to 800 repertoires, and 9.5 million to 11 million of these chains were shared by at least two donors. A nearest-neighbor algorithm error-corrected the raw reads and collapsed the reads into unique sequences, merging closely related sequences to remove PCR and sequencing errors. CDR3 sequences were aligned to IMGT reference sequences to assign V, D and J gene segments. Each retained sequence needed at least a six-nucleotide match to both a V gene segment and a J gene segment. Rearrangements were called productive when the CDR3 lacked stop codons and stayed in frame with V and J; all others were non-productive. Following IMGT convention, CDR3 was defined as the stretch from the second conserved V-encoded cysteine up to the conserved J-encoded phenylalanine. The earlier analysis of approximately 590 of the donors excluded any sequence lacking an unambiguous match to a single V gene segment. In an earlier analysis of approximately 560 of the donors, a V segment was called functional when productive rearrangements were above 56.7%, and segregating when the standard deviation between donors exceeded 5%. A statistical classification framework was built for diagnosing cytomegalovirus status from the catalog of TCR beta chain sequences. In a later analysis, V and J genes were assigned by comparing TCR nucleotide sequences against IMGT/GENE-DB human TR gene sequences. A later analysis assigned CDR3 sequences and most-parsimonious VDJ recombination scenarios with the TCRdist pipeline. In a later analysis, every TCR beta chain was defined by the combination of its CDR3 amino acid sequence and its V-gene family, and reads without a unique V-gene family were dropped. To address suspected cross-contamination and a sequencing artifact, a later analysis removed 592 highly shared, low-generation-probability nucleotide sequences. A later analysis calculated a clonal expansion index for each public chain from normalized within-repertoire ranks of inferred template counts. In a later analysis, generation probabilities were computed with a VDJ recombination model fitted to out-of-frame rearrangements, and the resulting probabilities were checked against IGoR. Hypergeometric tests were used in a later analysis to score TCR-TCR, TCR-HLA and TCR-CMV co-occurrence, with a repertoire-size bias correction applied to the TCR pairs. In a later analysis, false discovery rates were estimated by permuting HLA or CMV assignments 20 times. A later analysis grouped co-occurring TCRs with DBSCAN, adding TCRdist sequence similarity when clustering within HLA-allele-positive subsets. For co-occurrence clustering, repertoires with fewer than 30,000 or more than 120,000 public chains were excluded, along with several repertoires with anomalous nucleotide sharing. TCRdb carries this immuneACCESS record with in-frame sequences only. Its versions omit some clonotypes, under half of them owing to an unresolved V gene in the studies checked, with the rest unexplained. V and J calls plus clone size are reproduced from that table; the DNA served to infer D and trimming. This sample lists approximately 150,000 clones; approximately 72% were detected once. Together, the top ten hold 2% to 3% of the sample.

The cohort consisted of approximately 690 healthy bone marrow donors. At the time of sampling, all cohort members were nominally healthy, though unrecorded immune exposures were likely present. Of the 690 or so cohort members, 289 had positive CMV serostatus and about 330 had negative CMV serostatus, and CMV serostatus was not recorded for the donor. Every donor gave a peripheral blood sample, and the peripheral blood mononuclear cells from that sample were used for TCR beta sequencing. Genomic DNA extraction from the blood cell samples was performed with the Qiagen DNeasy Blood Extraction Kit. The TCR comes from a human donor in good health. Sequenced sample: PBMCs. The rearrangement joined TRBV29-1 to TRBJ1-6, and possibly TRBD1, on 5 matching bases. The DNA sequence is as follows: TGCAGCGGGGGGGACTTTAATTCACCCCTCCACTTT. Its protein product is CSGGDFNSPLHF.